Listed below are T cell receptor beta chains from one sample, sequenced in a study of T cells in Graves' hyperthyroidism and ophthalmopathy. In TCRdb, the multiplex PCR reads were re-called with MiXCR into one record per CDR3 protein. In the table there are about 560,000 distinct CDR3 sequences, roughly 17% of which are singletons. What was sequenced was blood. All receptors derive from a woman younger than 35 with Graves' hyperthyroidism. Both conserved end residues are part of each CDR3.

TRBJ2-3 TRBV7-9 14 CASSPRNSPDTQYF
TRBJ2-1 TRBV5-8 16 CASSARMFRGRDEQFF
TRBJ2-2 TRBV5-1 21 CASSLAGGTGPKGTNTGELFF
TRBJ2-2 TRBV10-3 17 CAISGDPGTSAPRELFF
TRBJ1-2 TRBV4-3 15 CASSQDRQTSRGYTF
TRBJ2-5 TRBV20-1 13 CSARDRAAETQYF
TRBJ2-1 TRBV7-9 18 CASSTLMLGGRDGNEQFF
TRBJ2-3 TRBV24-1 13 CATSDLNSDTQYF
TRBJ1-1 TRBV18 15 CASYPGEGLNTEAFF
. TRBV5-6 14 CASSFRTTYNEQYF
TRBJ1-2 TRBV20-1 16 CSAPTGTSKTNYGYTF
TRBJ2-1 TRBV2 15 CASSEERTFYNEQFF
TRBJ2-7 TRBV29-1 13 CSVEKRQGHEQYF
TRBJ2-5 TRBV20-1 13 CSARAESQETQYF
TRBJ2-1 TRBV14 15 CASSPGEISYNEQFF
TRBJ1-2 TRBV30 12 CAWILGGVGYTF
TRBJ1-1 TRBV29-1 13 CSVTGTGKTEAFF
TRBJ1-2 TRBV6-8 13 CASSYNSNYGYTF
TRBJ2-1 TRBV7-2 16 CASSLEGTSGSYEQFF
TRBJ2-3 TRBV29-1 15 CSVEYGGVSTDTQYF
TRBJ2-3 TRBV12-3/TRBV12-4 16 CASSFSGGSRTDTQYF
TRBJ2-1 TRBV4-1 17 CASSQEFEWGSGGEQFF
TRBJ2-1 TRBV6-2/TRBV6-3 17 CASSYSYRVRSYNEQFF
TRBJ2-7 TRBV12-3/TRBV12-4 11 CASSPPQGQYF
TRBJ2-7 TRBV27 13 CASKGSLSYEQYF
TRBJ2-7 TRBV12-3/TRBV12-4 15 CASSSLGTGFYEQYF
TRBJ2-7 TRBV7-2 16 CASSLVSSPSSYEQYF
TRBJ1-5 TRBV5-1 13 CASSTGGGQPQHF
TRBJ1-2 TRBV10-3 14 CAISESAGVKGYTF
TRBJ2-1 TRBV11-2 11 CASSPGLEQFF
TRBJ1-6 TRBV7-2 15 CASSLGTGVNSPLHF
TRBJ2-2 TRBV11-2 16 CASSLLPGQGTGELFF
TRBJ2-1 TRBV20-1 21 CSASVAAREARRGSSYNEQFF
TRBJ1-5 TRBV3-1 16 CASSSTGSRGNQPQHF
TRBJ2-7 TRBV7-9 12 CASSLTSYEQYF
TRBJ1-4 TRBV10-2 14 CASSEQGASEKLFF
TRBJ1-2 TRBV19 12 CASSKKDYGYTF
TRBJ2-5 TRBV7-2 14 CASRIAGGEETQYF
TRBJ2-7 TRBV5-8 16 CASSLEGQTLSYEQYF
TRBJ2-2 TRBV27 15 CASSFDLSGTGELFF
TRBJ2-1 TRBV11-2 15 CASSLEAVVTMEQFF
TRBJ2-7 TRBV18 17 CASSRGLAGEVAHEQYF
TRBJ1-5 TRBV12-3/TRBV12-4 12 CASSLNRLPQHF
TRBJ1-2 TRBV19 15 CASSGPGQVFYGYTF